A selection of T cell receptor beta chains follows, all from one sample in a study of OX40 agonist ivuxolimab in advanced cancers. The protocol was immunoSEQ multiplex PCR, while the TCRdb copy is restricted to in-frame clones and leaves out a portion. This table holds roughly 58,000 clones, around nine tenths found once. Here the sequenced sample was CD4+ or CD8+ T cells sorted from blood, taken in a trial of the OX40 agonist ivuxolimab. These receptors were collected from an adult with an advanced solid tumor such as melanoma, head and neck, liver or kidney cancer. Both conserved end residues are part of each CDR3. D genes are given only for firm matches. Part of the rows lack a size; the others show once, few, many or a class for expanded clones.

v_gene,abundance,j_gene,d_gene,CDR3nt,CDR3aa
TRBV5-5,-,TRBJ2-1,-,TGTGCCAGCAGCTTTCAGTCCCCGAGGACACCCTCGTTCTTC,CASSFQSPRTPSFF
TRBV28,-,TRBJ1-5,-,TGTGCCAGCAGTTTTTTGGATCAGCCCCAGCATTTT,CASSFLDQPQHF
TRBV11-2,once,TRBJ1-1,TRBD1,TGTGCCAGCAGCTTAGTCTTAGGACAGGGGTGGGGAGCTTTCTTT,CASSLVLGQGWGAFF
TRBV19,-,TRBJ1-3,TRBD1,TGTGCCAGCCTACGGGACAGGAGCTCTGGAAACACCATATATTTT,CASLRDRSSGNTIYF
TRBV30,-,TRBJ1-3,-,TGTGCCTGGAGTGGGGGGACCGACTCTGGAAACACCATATATTTT,CAWSGGTDSGNTIYF
TRBV10-3,once,TRBJ1-1,-,TGTGCCATCAGTGGGGGTCGAGAGAACACTGAAGCTTTCTTT,CAISGGRENTEAFF
TRBV18,-,TRBJ2-5,-,TGTGCCAGCTCACGGGAAGTCCAAGAGACCCAGTACTTC,CASSREVQETQYF
TRBV9,-,TRBJ1-4,-,TGTGCCAGCAGCGTAGCCCTGGCCAGTGATGAAAAACTGTTTTTT,CASSVALASDEKLFF
TRBV5-8,-,TRBJ1-4,-,TGTGCCAGCAGACGGGGACTTGGTGGTGAGGAAAAACTGTTTTTT,CASRRGLGGEEKLFF
TRBV7-9,few,TRBJ2-7,TRBD1,TGTGCCAGCAGCTCCCCCGGGACAGGGGTTAGGGAGCAGTACTTC,CASSSPGTGVREQYF
TRBV5-6,-,TRBJ2-3,-,TGTGCCAGCCATGGAGGTCCCCTAGCGAAGGTCGCAGATACGCAGTATTTT,CASHGGPLAKVADTQYF
TRBV6-6,-,TRBJ2-5,-,TGTGCCAGCAGTTACGGTGAGACCCAGTACTTC,CASSYGETQYF
TRBV9,-,TRBJ2-3,-,TGTGCCAGCAGCGCCCACTACAGGGGAGGGCCAGATACGCAGTATTTT,CASSAHYRGGPDTQYF
TRBV7-8,-,TRBJ1-5,-,TGTGCCAGCAGCTTAATGGACAGAAATAGCAATCAGCCCCAGCATTTT,CASSLMDRNSNQPQHF
TRBV6-5,-,TRBJ2-1,-,TGTGCCAGCAGTTCCAGCTTCCACAATGAGCAGTTCTTC,CASSSSFHNEQFF
TRBV11-2,-,TRBJ2-7,-,TGTGCCAGCAGCTTAACTAACGAGCAGTACTTC,CASSLTNEQYF
TRBV29-1,-,TRBJ2-2,TRBD1,TGCAGCGTAGGCACAGGGGGCGACACCGGGGAGCTGTTTTTT,CSVGTGGDTGELFF
TRBV27,-,TRBJ1-1,-,TGTGCCAGCAGTTTATCAGTTTCCAACACTGAAGCTTTCTTT,CASSLSVSNTEAFF
TRBV28,-,TRBJ1-5,TRBD1,TGTGCCAGCAGCACCCGGGACAGGGGGCGCGGGCAGCCCCAGCATTTT,CASSTRDRGRGQPQHF
TRBV7-3,-,TRBJ2-3,-,TGTGCCAGCAGCTTATTTGGGGGAGAGGGGGATACGCAGTATTTT,CASSLFGGEGDTQYF
TRBV10-3,-,TRBJ2-2,-,TGTGCCATCAGTGGGCCGGAGCTGTTTTTT,CAISGPELFF
TRBV2,-,TRBJ1-4,-,TGTGCCAGCAGTGAAGCCAGGGAGAATGAAAAACTGTTTTTT,CASSEARENEKLFF
TRBV19,-,TRBJ2-2,TRBD1,TGTGCCAGTAGCACCGGGACAGGGGTTGCCGGGGAGCTGTTTTTT,CASSTGTGVAGELFF
TRBV6-5,-,TRBJ2-1,-,TGTGCCTGCACCGGGACCCACTACAATGAGCAGTTCTTC,CACTGTHYNEQFF
TRBV9,-,TRBJ2-5,-,TGTGCCAGCAGCGTAAACGGGGAAAGGGGAGAGACCCAGTACTTC,CASSVNGERGETQYF
TRBV6-5,-,TRBJ2-2,-,TGTGCCAGCCAACCGAGCACCGGGGAGCTGTTTTTT,CASQPSTGELFF
TRBV6-6,-,TRBJ2-7,TRBD1,TGTGCCAGCAGTCAAACCGGGACAGGGGTAGGGGAGCAGTACTTC,CASSQTGTGVGEQYF
TRBV28,-,TRBJ2-5,-,TGTGCCAGCAGTTCAGGACAAGCACCAGAGACCCAGTACTTC,CASSSGQAPETQYF
TRBV6-5,-,TRBJ2-5,-,TGTGCCAGTGCCTTGAGGGATACTCAAGAGACCCAGTACTTC,CASALRDTQETQYF
TRBV11-2,once,TRBJ2-2,TRBD1,TGTGCCAGCGAGGACAGGGGGACCGGGGAGCTGTTTTTT,CASEDRGTGELFF
TRBV19,-,TRBJ1-2,TRBD1,TGTGCCAGTAGTCGACAGACAGGGGGCTATGGCTACACCTTC,CASSRQTGGYGYTF
TRBV6-4,-,TRBJ2-3,TRBD2,TGTGCCAGCAGTGACCCGGGACTAGCGGGCGACCCTAAGAGGGGAGATACGCAGTATTTT,CASSDPGLAGDPKRGDTQYF
TRBV4-1,-,TRBJ2-1,TRBD2,TGCGCCAGCAGCCAAGAACTAGCGTCCAATGAGCAGTTCTTC,CASSQELASNEQFF
TRBV6-5,-,TRBJ2-1,TRBD2,TGTGCCAGCAGGTCCGGGACTAGCGGGAGTAATGAGCAGTTCTTC,CASRSGTSGSNEQFF
TRBV7-8,-,TRBJ1-1,-,TGTGCCAGCAGCTTAGGGAGGAGCCACACTGAAGCTTTCTTT,CASSLGRSHTEAFF
TRBV15,-,TRBJ1-5,-,TGTGCCACTGGGGATCCCAATCAGCCCCAGCATTTT,CATGDPNQPQHF
TRBV10-3,-,TRBJ1-1,TRBD1,TGTGCCAGCCCAGGGGGATGCACTGAAGCTTTCTTT,CASPGGCTEAFF
TRBV5-6,-,TRBJ1-5,-,TGTGCCAGCAGCTTGTGGTCGAATCAGCCCCAGCATTTT,CASSLWSNQPQHF
TRBV19,-,TRBJ2-2,-,TGTGCCAGTAGTATTGTAGAAAACACCGGGGAGCTGTTTTTT,CASSIVENTGELFF
TRBV6-6,-,TRBJ1-2,-,TGTGCCAGCAGTCGGCAGACAGGCATTAACTATGGCTACACCTTC,CASSRQTGINYGYTF
TRBV28,-,TRBJ2-7,-,TGTGCCAGCAGTCGGCCGCCCAGAACCGAGCAGTACTTC,CASSRPPRTEQYF
TRBV7-7,-,TRBJ2-1,-,TGTGCTAGCAGCTCAGGACTTATCAATGAGCAGTTCTTC,CASSSGLINEQFF
TRBV6-5,-,TRBJ1-1,-,TGTGCCAGCAGTATCCGGCGAAGCAAGAACACTGAAGCTTTCTTT,CASSIRRSKNTEAFF
TRBV6-5,-,TRBJ2-7,-,TGTGCCACGAACAGCGGGCGGACCTACGAGCAGTACTTC,CATNSGRTYEQYF
TRBV11-3,-,TRBJ2-1,-,TGTGCCAGCAGCTTCCGCGGGATTCATGACAATGAGCAGTTCTTC,CASSFRGIHDNEQFF
TRBV2,-,TRBJ1-5,TRBD1,TGTGCCAGCAGTCTGACAGGGACGGGCCCCCAGCATTTT,CASSLTGTGPQHF
TRBV7-3,-,TRBJ2-7,-,TGTGCCAGCAGCTTAAAGGGGGCCTACGAGCAGTACTTC,CASSLKGAYEQYF
TRBV19,few,TRBJ2-3,-,TGTGCCAGTAGTGAACAGGGTCTCAGGGATACGCAGTATTTT,CASSEQGLRDTQYF
TRBV12-5,-,TRBJ1-5,-,TGTGCTACGGGCGCCCCGGGCAATCAGCCCCAGCATTTT,CATGAPGNQPQHF
TRBV6-1,-,TRBJ1-2,-,TGTGCCAGCAGTGAACGGGGGGTGCATGGCTACACCTTC,CASSERGVHGYTF
TRBV19,-,TRBJ2-3,-,TGTGCCAGTAGTATAGGGCTAGCCCTCACAGATACGCAGTATTTT,CASSIGLALTDTQYF